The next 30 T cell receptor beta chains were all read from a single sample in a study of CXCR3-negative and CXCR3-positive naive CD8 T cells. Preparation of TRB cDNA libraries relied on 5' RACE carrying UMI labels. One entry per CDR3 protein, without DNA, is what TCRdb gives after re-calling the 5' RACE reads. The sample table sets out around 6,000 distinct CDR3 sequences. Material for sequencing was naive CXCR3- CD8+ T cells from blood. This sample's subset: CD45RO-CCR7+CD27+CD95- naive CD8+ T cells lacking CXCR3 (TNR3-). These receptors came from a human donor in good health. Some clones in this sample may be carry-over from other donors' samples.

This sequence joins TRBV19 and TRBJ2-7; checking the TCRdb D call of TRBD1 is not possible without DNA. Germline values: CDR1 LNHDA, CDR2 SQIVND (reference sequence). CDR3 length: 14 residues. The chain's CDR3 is CASSIVGGAYEQYF.

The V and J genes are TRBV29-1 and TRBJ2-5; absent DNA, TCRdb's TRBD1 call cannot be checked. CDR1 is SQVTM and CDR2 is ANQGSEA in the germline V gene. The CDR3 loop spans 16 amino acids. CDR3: CSVEDAGAGGPETQYF.

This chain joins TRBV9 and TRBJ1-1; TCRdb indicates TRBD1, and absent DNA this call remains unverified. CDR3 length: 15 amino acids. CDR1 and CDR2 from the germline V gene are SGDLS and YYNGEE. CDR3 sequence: CASSPRLTGSPEAFF.

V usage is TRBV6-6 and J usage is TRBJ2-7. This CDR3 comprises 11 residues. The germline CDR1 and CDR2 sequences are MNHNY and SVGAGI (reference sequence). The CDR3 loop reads CASFGSYEQYF.

CDR3 sequence reads: CASSLSGGTNYGYTF. The V gene is TRBV12-3 or TRBV12-4, the J gene TRBJ1-2; TCRdb reports TRBD1, a call that lacks DNA to check it against. The CDR3 has 15 residues.

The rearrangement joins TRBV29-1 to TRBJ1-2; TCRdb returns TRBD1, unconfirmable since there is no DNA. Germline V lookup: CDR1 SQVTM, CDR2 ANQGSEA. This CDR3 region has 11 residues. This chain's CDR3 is CSVDGGHGYTF.

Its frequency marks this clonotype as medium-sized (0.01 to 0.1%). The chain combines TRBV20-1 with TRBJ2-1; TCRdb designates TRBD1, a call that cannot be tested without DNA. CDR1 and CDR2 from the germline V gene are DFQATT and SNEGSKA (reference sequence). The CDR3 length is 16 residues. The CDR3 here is CSARTNAGFPYNEQFF.

This CDR3 is CASSQGSGDLGAFF. V gene TRBV14 combines with J gene TRBJ1-1; TCRdb gives TRBD1 as the D gene, but with no DNA this cannot be confirmed. Germline loops: CDR1 SGHDN, CDR2 FVKESK. The CDR3 sequence is 14 residues long.

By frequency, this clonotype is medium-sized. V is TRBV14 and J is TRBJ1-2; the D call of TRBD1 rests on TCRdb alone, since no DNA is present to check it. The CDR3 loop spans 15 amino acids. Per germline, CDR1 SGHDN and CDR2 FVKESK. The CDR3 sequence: CASSQDSPSYYGYTF.

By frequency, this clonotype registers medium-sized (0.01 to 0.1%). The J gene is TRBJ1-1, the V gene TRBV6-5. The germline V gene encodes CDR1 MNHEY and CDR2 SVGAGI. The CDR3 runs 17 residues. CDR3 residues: CASSYLGRQFLNTEAFF.

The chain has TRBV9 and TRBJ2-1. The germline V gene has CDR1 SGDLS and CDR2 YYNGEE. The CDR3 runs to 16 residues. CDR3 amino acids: CASSVSVGNSYNEQFF.

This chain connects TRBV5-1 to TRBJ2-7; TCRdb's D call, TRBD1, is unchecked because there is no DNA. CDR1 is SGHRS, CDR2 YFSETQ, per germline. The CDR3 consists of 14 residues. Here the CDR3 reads CASSLGDSSYEQYF.

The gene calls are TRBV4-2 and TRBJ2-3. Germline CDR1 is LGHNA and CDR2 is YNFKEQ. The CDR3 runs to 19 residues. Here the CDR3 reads CASSQDLDRRPLPPDTQYF.

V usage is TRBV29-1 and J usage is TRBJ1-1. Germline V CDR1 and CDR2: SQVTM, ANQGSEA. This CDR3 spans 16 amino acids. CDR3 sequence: CSVEGWDRLMNTEAFF.

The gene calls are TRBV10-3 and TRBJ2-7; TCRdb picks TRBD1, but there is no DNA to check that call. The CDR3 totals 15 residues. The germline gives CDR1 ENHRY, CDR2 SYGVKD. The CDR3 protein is CAISDGGGLSYEQYF.

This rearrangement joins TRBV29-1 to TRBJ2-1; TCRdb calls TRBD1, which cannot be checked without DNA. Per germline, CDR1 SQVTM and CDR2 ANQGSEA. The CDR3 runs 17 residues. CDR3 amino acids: CSVVGQGAVGVHNEQFF.

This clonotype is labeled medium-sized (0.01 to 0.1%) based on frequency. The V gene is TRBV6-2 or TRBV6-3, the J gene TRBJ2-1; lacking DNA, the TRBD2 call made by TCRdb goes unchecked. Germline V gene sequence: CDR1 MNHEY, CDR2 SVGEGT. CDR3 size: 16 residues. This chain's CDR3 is CASRRDLDLGVGEQFF.

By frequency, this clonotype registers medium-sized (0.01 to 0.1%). This CDR3 is CASSSRGAGGAYNEQFF. The chain employs TRBV7-9 and TRBJ2-1; TCRdb picks TRBD2, but there is no DNA to check that call. Germline V gives CDR1 SEHNR, CDR2 FQNEAQ (reference sequence). There are 17 residues in the CDR3.

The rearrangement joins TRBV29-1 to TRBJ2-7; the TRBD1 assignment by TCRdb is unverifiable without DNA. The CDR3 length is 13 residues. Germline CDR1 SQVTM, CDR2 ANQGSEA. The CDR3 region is CSVPGQSTYEQYF.

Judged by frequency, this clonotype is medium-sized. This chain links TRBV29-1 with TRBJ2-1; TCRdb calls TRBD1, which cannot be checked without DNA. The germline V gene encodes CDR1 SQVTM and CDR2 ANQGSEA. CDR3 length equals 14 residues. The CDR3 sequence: CSVTHGGTGNEQFF.

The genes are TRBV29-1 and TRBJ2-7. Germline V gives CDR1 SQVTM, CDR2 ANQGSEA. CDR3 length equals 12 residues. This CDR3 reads CSVEDRAGEQYF.

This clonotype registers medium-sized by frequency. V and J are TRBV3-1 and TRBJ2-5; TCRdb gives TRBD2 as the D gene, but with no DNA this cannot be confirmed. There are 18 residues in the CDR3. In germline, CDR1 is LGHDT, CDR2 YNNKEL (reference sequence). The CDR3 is CASSPERDGGGTQETQYF.

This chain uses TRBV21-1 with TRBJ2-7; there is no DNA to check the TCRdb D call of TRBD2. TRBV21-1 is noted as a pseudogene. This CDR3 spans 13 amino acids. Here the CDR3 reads CAPGGGPTYEQYF.

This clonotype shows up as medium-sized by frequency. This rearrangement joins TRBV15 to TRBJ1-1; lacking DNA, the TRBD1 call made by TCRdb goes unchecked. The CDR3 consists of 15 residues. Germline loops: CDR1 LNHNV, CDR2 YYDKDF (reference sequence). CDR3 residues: CATSRTGARNTEAFF.

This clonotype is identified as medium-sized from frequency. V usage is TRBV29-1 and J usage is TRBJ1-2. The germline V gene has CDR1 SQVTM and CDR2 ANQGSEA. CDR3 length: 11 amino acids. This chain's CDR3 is CSVLLSYGYTF.

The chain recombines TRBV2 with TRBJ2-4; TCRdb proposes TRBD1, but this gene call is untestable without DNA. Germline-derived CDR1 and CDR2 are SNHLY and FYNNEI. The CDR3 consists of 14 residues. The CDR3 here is CASSEGTGENIQYF. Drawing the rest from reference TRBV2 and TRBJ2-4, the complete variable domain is EPEVTQTPSHQVTQMGQEVILRCVPISNHLYFYWYRQILGQKVEFLVSFYNNEISEKSEIFDDQFSVERPDGSNFTLKIRSTKLEDSAMYFCASSEGTGENIQYFGAGTRLSVL.

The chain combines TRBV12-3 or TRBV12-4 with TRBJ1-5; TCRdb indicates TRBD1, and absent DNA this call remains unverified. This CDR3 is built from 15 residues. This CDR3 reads CASSSRGSAYQPQHF.

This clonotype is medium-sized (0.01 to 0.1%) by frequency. The CDR3 region is CASSLAGANEKLFF. This sequence joins TRBV13 and TRBJ1-4; checking the TCRdb D call of TRBD1 is not possible without DNA. Germline loops: CDR1 PRHDT, CDR2 FYEKMQ (reference sequence). CDR3 length: 14 amino acids.

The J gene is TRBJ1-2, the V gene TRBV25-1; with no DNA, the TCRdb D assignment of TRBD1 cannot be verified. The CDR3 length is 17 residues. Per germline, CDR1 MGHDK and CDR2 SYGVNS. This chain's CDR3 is CASVTHWTVGTGYGYTF.

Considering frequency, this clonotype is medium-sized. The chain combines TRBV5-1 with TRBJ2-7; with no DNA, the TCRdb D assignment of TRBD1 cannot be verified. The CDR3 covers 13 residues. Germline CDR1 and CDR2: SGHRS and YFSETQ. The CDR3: CASSLGQGHEQYF.